The 16 T cell receptor beta chains given below trace back to one sample, sequenced in a study of graft-versus-host responses after intestinal transplantation. Sequencing used immunoSEQ multiplex PCR; TCRdb keeps in-frame clones, though not all of them. The data hold some 15,000 clones, with around 94% observed a single time. The source was PBMCs, collected 9 days after transplant. The receptor set was obtained from a human patient who received an intestinal transplant, so some T cells may come from the graft donor.

The chain uses TRBV16 and TRBJ2-5; D is undetermined. Germline loops: CDR1 KGHSY, CDR2 FQNENV. The CDR3 loop spans 13 amino acids. V was shortened by 4 bases and J by 5 bases, with 11 bases between the two germline ends. CDR3 sequence reads: CASSPGGRETQYF. CDR3 sequence (DNA): TGTGCCAGCAGCCCCGGCGGTCGGGAGACCCAGTACTTC.

The chain carries TRBV5-4 and TRBJ1-2, with 7 bases fitting TRBD1. The CDR3 loop spans 14 amino acids. V trimming: 3 bases; J trimming: 5 bases; junction bases outside the gene matches: 7. Germline CDR1 reads SGHNT; CDR2 reads YYREEE (reference sequence). The CDR3 DNA reads TGTGCCAGCAGCTCCCAAGGACAGGTTTATGGCTACACCTTC. Protein: CASSSQGQVYGYTF.

V is TRBV4-1 and J is TRBJ1-2; possibly TRBD1 for D (6 bases). V was shortened by 2 bases and J by 4 bases, with 14 bases between the two germline ends. Germline V gene sequence: CDR1 MGHRA, CDR2 YSYEKL. CDR3 length: 15 amino acids. In nucleotides, the CDR3 is TGCGCCAGCAGCCAACCGGACAGTTCTATCTATGGCTACACCTTC. This codes for CASSQPDSSIYGYTF.

The V call is TRBV9, the J call TRBJ2-7; the D gene is possibly TRBD1 (5 bases). This CDR3 region has 11 residues. The ends were cut back, 4 bases at V and 6 bases at J, with 8 bases in the middle. Germline CDR1 is SGDLS and CDR2 is YYNGEE. The DNA of the CDR3 is TGTGCCAGCAGCTCCGACAGCGAGCAGTACTTC. Amino acid sequence: CASSSDSEQYF.

The rearrangement links TRBV7-3 to TRBJ2-5, with D possibly TRBD2 on 6 matching bases. The CDR3 totals 15 residues. Trimming left V 3 bases short and J 1 base short, with 12 bases between. Germline V CDR1 and CDR2: SGHTA, FQGTGA. CDR3 in DNA: TGTGCCAGCAGCTTTTCAGGGAGGCGCCAAGAGACCCAGTACTTC. It encodes CASSFSGRRQETQYF.

The genes are TRBV5-4 and TRBJ2-3, with 7 bases fitting TRBD1. Germline V CDR1 and CDR2: SGHNT, YYREEE (reference sequence). CDR3 size: 15 residues. The V and J ends lost 6 bases and 4 bases, in that order; junction bases with no gene match: 11. CDR3 coding DNA: TGTGCCAGCACCTTCGAAGGGGGCCACGCAGATACGCAGTATTTT. The encoded protein is CASTFEGGHADTQYF.

The chain couples TRBV6-5 to TRBJ1-1; no clear D. Trimming removed 0 bases from V and 1 base from J, with 9 bases in between. CDR1 and CDR2 from the germline V gene are MNHEY and SVGAGI. CDR3 length: 15 amino acids. The CDR3 coding sequence is TGTGCCAGCAGTTACTCGCCTCAACAGAACACTGAAGCTTTCTTT. Protein: CASSYSPQQNTEAFF.

This rearrangement joins TRBV6-1 to TRBJ2-1, with D perhaps TRBD2 (5 bases). Germline CDR1 is MNHNS and CDR2 is SASEGT. V was shortened by 4 bases and J by 4 bases, with 17 bases between the two germline ends. There are 16 residues in the CDR3. The CDR3 coding sequence is TGTGCCAGCAGTGCCGTTTATAGCCGCGGGTACAATGAGCAGTTCTTC. Amino acid sequence: CASSAVYSRGYNEQFF.

The chain employs TRBV4-1 and TRBJ2-7, with D possibly matching TRBD1 (6 bases). The CDR3 contains 14 residues. Trimming removed 5 bases at V and 0 bases at J, with 11 bases between. Per germline, CDR1 MGHRA and CDR2 YSYEKL. CDR3 coding DNA: TGCGCCAGCAGCGTCACAGGGAGCTCCTACGAGCAGTACTTC. Translating gives CASSVTGSSYEQYF.

The chain recombines TRBV5-1 with TRBJ2-7; D may be TRBD2 (5 bases). CDR3 size: 14 residues. The germline CDR1 and CDR2 sequences are SGHRS and YFSETQ. The V end was cut by 9 bases, the J end by 5 bases, with 21 bases between. The CDR3 is CATRAQRGSNEQYF. The DNA of the CDR3 is TGCGCCACCAGAGCGCAACGGGGTTCCAACGAGCAGTACTTC. Filled out from reference TRBV5-1 and TRBJ2-7, the complete variable domain reads KAGVTQTPRYLIKTRGQQVTLSCSPISGHRSVSWYQQTPGQGLQFLFEYFSETQRNKGNFPGRFSGRQFSNSRSEMNVSTLELGDSALYLCATRAQRGSNEQYFGPGTRLTVT.

The V gene is TRBV19, the J gene TRBJ2-7, with 7 bases aligning to TRBD1. Germline CDR1 LNHDA, CDR2 SQIVND (reference sequence). V trimming: 5 bases; J trimming: 10 bases; junction bases outside the gene matches: 5. The CDR3 totals 11 residues. The CDR3 nucleotides read TGTGCCAGTAGTGCCGGACAGGTACAGTACTTC. It encodes CASSAGQVQYF.

V and J are TRBV5-5 and TRBJ1-3; 8 bases align to TRBD1. This CDR3 has 14 residues. The V and J ends lost 0 bases and 6 bases, in that order; junction bases with no gene match: 2. In germline, CDR1 is SGHKS, CDR2 YYEKEE (reference sequence). The CDR3: CASSLDRGLNTIYF. The CDR3 region has the DNA TGTGCCAGCAGCTTGGACAGGGGGTTAAACACCATATATTTT.

This clone was seen more than once but under ten times. The chain employs TRBV6-5 and TRBJ2-7; 7 bases fit TRBD1. The CDR3 loop spans 15 amino acids. The ends lost 0 bases at V and 0 bases at J; junction bases unmatched: 2. The germline CDR1 and CDR2 sequences are MNHEY and SVGAGI. The CDR3 reads CASSYSRDSSYEQYF. The CDR3 DNA reads TGTGCCAGCAGTTACTCCCGGGACAGCTCCTACGAGCAGTACTTC.

The V and J genes are TRBV10-3 and TRBJ2-3; TRBD2 agrees at 7 bases. The V and J ends lost 4 bases and 4 bases, in that order; junction bases with no gene match: 5. The CDR3 extends over 14 amino acids. Germline V gene data show CDR1 as ENHRY and CDR2 as SYGVKD. CDR3 in DNA: TGTGCCATCAGTGGGGGGGGAGCCGCAGATACGCAGTATTTT. Translating gives CAISGGGAADTQYF.

This chain joins TRBV29-1 and TRBJ2-5; a possible D gene is TRBD1 (6 bases). The germline CDR1 and CDR2 sequences are SQVTM and ANQGSEA. V lost 6 bases and J 5 bases, leaving 13 bases between the germline ends. The length of the CDR3 is 12 residues. DNA for the CDR3: TGCAGCGTGGGGGCTGGCGGGGAGACCCAGTACTTC. This sequence encodes CSVGAGGETQYF.

V is TRBV6-9 and J is TRBJ2-7; no firm D call. Trimming removed 4 bases at V and 4 bases at J, with 8 bases between. Germline V gene data show CDR1 as MNHGY and CDR2 as SVAAGI. The length of the CDR3 is 12 residues. CDR3 region: CASSSNTYEQYF. The CDR3 DNA reads TGTGCCAGCAGTTCTAACACGTACGAGCAGTACTTC.